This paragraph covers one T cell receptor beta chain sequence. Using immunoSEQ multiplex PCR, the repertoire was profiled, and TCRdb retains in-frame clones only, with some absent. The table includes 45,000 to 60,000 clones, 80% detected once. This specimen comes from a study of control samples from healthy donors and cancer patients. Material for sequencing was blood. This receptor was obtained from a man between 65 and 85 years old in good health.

CDR3 protein: CASSQDTGAGVPYEQYF. The CDR3 bases are TGTGCCAGCAGCCAAGACACCGGGGCAGGGGTTCCCTACGAGCAGTACTTC. The rearrangement uses TRBV4-2 and TRBJ2-7; possibly TRBD1 for D (6 bases). The CDR3 length is 17 residues. CDR1 and CDR2 (germline): LGHNA, YNFKEQ. Deletions cut 0 bases from V and 2 bases from J, with 17 bases between.